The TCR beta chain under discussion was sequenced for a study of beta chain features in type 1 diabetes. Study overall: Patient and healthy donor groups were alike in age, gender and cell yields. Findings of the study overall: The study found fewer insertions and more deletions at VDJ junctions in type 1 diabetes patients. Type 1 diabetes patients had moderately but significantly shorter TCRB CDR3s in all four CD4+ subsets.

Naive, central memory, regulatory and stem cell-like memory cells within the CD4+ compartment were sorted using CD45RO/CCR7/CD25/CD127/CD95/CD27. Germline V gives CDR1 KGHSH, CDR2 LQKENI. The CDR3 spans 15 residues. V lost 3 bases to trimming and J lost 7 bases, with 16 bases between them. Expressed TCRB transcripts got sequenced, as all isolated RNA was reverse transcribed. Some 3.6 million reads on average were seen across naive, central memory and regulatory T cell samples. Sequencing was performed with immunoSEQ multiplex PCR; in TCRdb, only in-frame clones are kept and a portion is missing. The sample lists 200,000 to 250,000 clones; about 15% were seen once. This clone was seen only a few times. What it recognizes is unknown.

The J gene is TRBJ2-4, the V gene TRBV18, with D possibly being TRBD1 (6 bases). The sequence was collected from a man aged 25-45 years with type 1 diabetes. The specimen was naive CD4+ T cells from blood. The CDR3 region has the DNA TGTGCCAGCTCACCCGCAACAGGGCCCTGGAACATTCAGTACTTC. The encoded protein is CASSPATGPWNIQYF.